The 17 T cell receptor beta chains presented below share a single source sample, sequenced in a study of cytomegalovirus exposure and HLA in healthy donors. Primers: 60 Vbeta forward and 13 Jbeta reverse. Generated by immunoSEQ multiplex PCR, the TCRdb table keeps only in-frame clones and is missing some. The data show about 120,000 clones, with around 76% seen just once and 10% to 15% held by the top ten. Sequencing was performed on PBMCs. The receptor source for this set is a woman between 40 and 50 years old in good health and CMV-seropositive.

This chain connects TRBV6-5 to TRBJ2-1; a possible D gene is TRBD2 (7 bases). CDR1 and CDR2 (germline): MNHEY, SVGAGI. This CDR3 comprises 14 residues. The V end lost 2 bases, the J end lost 9 bases, and 14 bases lay between the germline ends. In DNA, the CDR3 is TGTGCCAGCAGTTACGGAGGGGGGGCCGGTGAGCAGTTCTTC. It yields the protein CASSYGGGAGEQFF.

The chain couples TRBV5-1 to TRBJ2-1; 12 positions match TRBD2. The CDR3 has 16 amino acids. Germline V gene lookup returns CDR1 SGHRS and CDR2 YFSETQ. J was trimmed by 2 bases and V by 0 bases; bases with no gene match: 0. The CDR3 DNA reads as TGCGCCAGCAGCTTGGCTAGCGGGGGGGCCTACAATGAGCAGTTCTTC. Encoded protein: CASSLASGGAYNEQFF.

The chain employs TRBV2 and TRBJ2-3, with D possibly TRBD2 on 7 matching bases. V gave up 7 bases and J gave up 2 bases, with 13 bases separating them. This CDR3 has 14 residues. Germline CDR1 is SNHLY and CDR2 is FYNNEI. In nucleotides, the CDR3 is TGTGCCAGCAATCGGGGGGCCTTCACAGATACGCAGTATTTT. It translates to CASNRGAFTDTQYF.

This clone was observed a few times. The chain has TRBV19 and TRBJ2-6; D possibly corresponds to TRBD1 (6 bases). CDR1 LNHDA and CDR2 SQIVND come from the germline V gene (reference sequence). Trimming left V 3 bases short and J 1 base short, with 10 bases between. The CDR3 extends over 16 amino acids. CDR3 nucleotide sequence: TGTGCCAGTAGTATGGACAGCGGTTCTGGGGCCAACGTCCTGACTTTC. Its protein product is CASSMDSGSGANVLTF.

J is TRBJ2-5 and V is TRBV7-9; possibly TRBD2 for D (6 bases). The V gene lost 5 bases and the J gene lost 5 bases, with 12 bases spanning the gap. Germline V gene data show CDR1 as SEHNR and CDR2 as FQNEAQ (reference sequence). This CDR3 has 13 residues. CDR3 residues: CASSRRGPETQYF. The CDR3 DNA reads as TGTGCCAGCAGCCGGAGGGGCCCGGAGACCCAGTACTTC.

The chain links TRBV2 to TRBJ2-1, with 7 positions matching TRBD1. Germline CDR1 reads SNHLY; CDR2 reads FYNNEI. This CDR3 region has 15 residues. V shed 6 bases and J 3 bases; nucleotides not matched to a gene: 8. The DNA for the CDR3 is TGTGCCAGCAGGATTACAGGGGTCCTCTACAATGAGCAGTTCTTC. Translating it yields CASRITGVLYNEQFF.

This clone was observed once. This chain uses TRBV10-3 with TRBJ1-3; D possibly corresponds to TRBD1 (6 bases). The germline gives CDR1 ENHRY, CDR2 SYGVKD. CDR3 size: 15 residues. V shed 9 bases and J shed 0 bases, with 15 bases lying between them. The CDR3 region is CAIGQKEFSGNTIYF. In nucleotides, the CDR3 is TGTGCCATAGGACAGAAGGAGTTCTCTGGAAACACCATATATTTT.

As DNA, the CDR3 is TGTGCCAGCAGCTTTGACAGCTCTTACCCCACTGAAGCTTTCTTT. Its translation: CASSFDSSYPTEAFF. V is TRBV7-8 and J is TRBJ1-1, with a weak D call TRBD1 (5 bases). CDR3 length: 15 amino acids. V was trimmed by 3 bases and J by 4 bases, leaving 15 bases between them. The germline CDR1 and CDR2 sequences are SGHVS and FQNEAQ. Full variable domain (remainder filled in from reference TRBV7-8 and TRBJ1-1): GAGVSQSPRYKVAKRGQDVALRCDPISGHVSLFWYQQALGQGPEFLTYFQNEAQLDKSGLPSDRFFAERPEGSVSTLKIQRTQQEDSAVYLCASSFDSSYPTEAFFGQGTRLTVV.

The chain links TRBV30 to TRBJ1-3; the D is unclear. V was shortened by 8 bases and J by 2 bases, with 10 bases between the two germline ends. Germline V gives CDR1 GTSNPN, CDR2 SVGIG (reference sequence). This CDR3 is built from 12 residues. The CDR3 DNA sequence: TGTGCCCGAGGCGGGGCTGGAAACACCATATATTTT. Protein sequence: CARGGAGNTIYF. Full variable domain (outside the CDR3, taken from reference TRBV30 and TRBJ1-3): SQTIHQWPATLVQPVGSPLSLECTVEGTSNPNLYWYRQAAGRGLQLLFYSVGIGQISSEVPQNLSASRPQDRQFILSSKKLLLSDSGFYLCARGGAGNTIYFGEGSWLTVV.

The rearrangement uses TRBV9 and TRBJ1-3; 9 bases fit TRBD1. The CDR3 extends over 13 amino acids. Germline V gives CDR1 SGDLS, CDR2 YYNGEE. The V gene end was trimmed by 3 bases and the J gene end by 11 bases; junction bases not matched to a gene: 6. CDR3 loop: CASSAGQGLSIYF. In DNA form, the CDR3 reads TGTGCCAGCAGCGCGGGACAGGGATTATCCATATATTTT.

A single count supports this clone. The chain is built from TRBV6-5 and TRBJ1-2; D gene ambiguous. The CDR3 runs 14 residues. Germline loops: CDR1 MNHEY, CDR2 SVGAGI. Deletions cut 6 bases from V and 3 bases from J, with 14 bases between. The CDR3 DNA reads as TGTGCCAGCAGCCCACGGGGTGGCGACTATGGCTACACCTTC. It codes for CASSPRGGDYGYTF.

V usage is TRBV30 and J usage is TRBJ2-2; D possibly corresponds to TRBD2 (6 bases). CDR1 and CDR2 (germline): GTSNPN, SVGIG (reference sequence). V lost 4 bases to trimming and J lost 7 bases, with 10 bases between them. The CDR3 contains 12 residues. This CDR3 is CAWTWGDGELFF. The DNA for the CDR3 is TGTGCCTGGACGTGGGGGGACGGGGAGCTGTTTTTT.

The J gene is TRBJ2-7, the V gene TRBV5-1; D might be TRBD2 (6 bases). Trimming removed 4 bases from V and 6 bases from J, with 14 bases in between. Per the germline V gene, CDR1 is SGHRS and CDR2 is YFSETQ. This CDR3 is built from 13 residues. CDR3 nucleotides: TGCGCCAGCAGCCGGGACTTCTATTCCGAGCAGTACTTC. Translation gives CASSRDFYSEQYF.

This chain's CDR3 is CAISQAAGEYEQYF. In nucleotides, the CDR3 is TGTGCCATCAGCCAAGCGGCGGGGGAGTACGAGCAGTACTTC. This chain joins TRBV10-3 and TRBJ2-7; the match to TRBD2 covers 7 bases. Germline V gene lookup returns CDR1 ENHRY and CDR2 SYGVKD. CDR3 size: 14 residues. Losses at the gene ends were 6 bases for V and 4 bases for J; bases not matched to a gene: 9.

The chain links TRBV4-1 to TRBJ1-2, with 8 bases identical to TRBD1. Losses at the gene ends were 2 bases for V and 4 bases for J; bases not matched to a gene: 6. CDR3 length: 15 residues. Germline CDR1 and CDR2: MGHRA and YSYEKL. This CDR3 reads CASSQPPQGAYGYTF. The CDR3 nucleotides are TGCGCCAGCAGCCAACCGCCCCAGGGGGCCTATGGCTACACCTTC.

The chain has TRBV29-1 and TRBJ2-5, with no clear D. Trimming left V 5 bases short and J 2 bases short, with 9 bases between. Germline values: CDR1 SQVTM, CDR2 ANQGSEA. The CDR3 spans 12 residues. The CDR3 loop is CSVSVQQETQYF. The CDR3 DNA is TGCAGCGTTAGTGTACAGCAAGAGACCCAGTACTTC.

V is TRBV6-6 and J is TRBJ1-3, with 7 bases fitting TRBD1. The CDR3 length is 13 residues. The V segment lost 5 bases and the J segment 8 bases; nucleotides outside the gene matches: 6. The V gene's germline CDR1 is MNHNY and CDR2 SVGAGI (reference sequence). CDR3 DNA sequence: TGTGCCAGCAGTACCGACAGGGCGGACACCATATATTTT. It yields the protein CASSTDRADTIYF.